Detailed here is one TCR beta chain. Its target is not known. The data originate from a study of cytomegalovirus exposure and HLA in healthy donors. At the level of the study: The same platform used for the approximately 700 first-cohort repertoires was also used for the approximately 120 validation repertoires, as a later analysis reported.

V lost 6 bases and J lost 6, with 14 bases in between. CDR1 is SEHNR, CDR2 FQNEAQ, per germline (reference sequence). The CDR3 length is 14 residues. General study findings and limits: For most TCR sequences rarity was the rule, although some public TCRs occurred in many donors.

The donors belonged to the approximately 120-subject validation cohort, separate from the roughly 670-subject first cohort. Assay used: immunoSEQ multiplex PCR; TCRdb lists only in-frame clones, some missing. The sample has about 180,000 clones, about 85% seen once. The sequenced sample consisted of PBMCs. The chain has TRBV7-9 and TRBJ2-2; D perhaps matches TRBD1 (5 bases). The source of this sequence is a man aged 18 to 29 in good health and CMV-seropositive. CDR3 bases: TGTGCCAGCAGGGACCAGGGTGAATCCGGGGAGCTGTTTTTT. This sequence encodes CASRDQGESGELFF.